Each of the 12 T cell receptor beta chains below was sequenced from the same sample in a study of shared clonotypes between healthy human individuals. TCRdb keeps only in-frame clones here, not all; method: immunoSEQ multiplex PCR. The profile shows approximately 500,000 clones, about 95% of them singletons. The sequenced sample consisted of naive CD4+ T cells sorted from blood. The subset denotes: CD45RA+ positively selected. All receptors derive from a woman younger than 45 in good health.

This clone has just one count. This CDR3 reads CASSARARGTEAFF. The CDR3 DNA is TGCGCCAGCAGTGCGCGGGCGAGGGGAACTGAAGCTTTCTTT. The chain recombines TRBV10-1 with TRBJ1-1, with D perhaps matching TRBD1 (5 bases). Per germline, CDR1 WNHNN and CDR2 SYGVQD (reference sequence). This CDR3 is 14 amino acids long. The V end lost 4 bases, the J end lost 5 bases, and 14 bases lay between the germline ends.

The rearrangement joins TRBV28 to TRBJ1-5; TRBD1 aligns across 7 bases. This CDR3 spans 15 amino acids. With V trimmed by 5 bases and J by 6 bases, 10 bases remained unmatched. Germline CDR1 is MDHEN and CDR2 is SYDVKM. In DNA form, the CDR3 reads TGTGCCAGCAGTCCGTCGGACAGGCGAGGTCAGCCCCAGCATTTT. Its protein is CASSPSDRRGQPQHF.

The chain has TRBV7-9 and TRBJ2-5; D remains unclear. The DNA matches TRBJ2-7 better at its end, which makes the J call doubtful. CDR1 is SEHNR and CDR2 is FQNEAQ in the germline V gene (reference sequence). The length of the CDR3 is 11 residues. For the CDR3, the DNA is TGTGCCAGCACCTCGTCCTACGAGCAGTACTTC. Protein product: CASTSSYEQYF.

This sequence joins TRBV5-1 and TRBJ2-7; D remains ambiguous. V lost 1 base to trimming and J lost 4 bases, with 6 bases between them. Per the germline V gene, CDR1 is SGHRS and CDR2 is YFSETQ. CDR3 size: 12 residues. The CDR3: CASSLNYYEQYF. CDR3 in DNA: TGCGCCAGCAGCTTGAATTATTACGAGCAGTACTTC.

The chain carries TRBV18 and TRBJ1-4; D is uncertain. Germline V gene data show CDR1 as KGHSH and CDR2 as LQKENI. V was trimmed by 6 bases and J by 8 bases, leaving 22 bases between them. The CDR3 sequence is 16 residues long. The CDR3 sequence: CASSYSRTVGGEKLFF. The CDR3 coding sequence is TGTGCCAGCTCCTATTCAAGGACGGTGGGAGGAGAAAAACTGTTTTTT.

The chain carries TRBV30 and TRBJ1-1; 11 nucleotides match TRBD1. J gave up 5 bases and V 1 base, and 0 bases lay outside the gene matches. CDR1 is GTSNPN, CDR2 SVGIG, per germline (reference sequence). There are 13 residues in the CDR3. In DNA form, the CDR3 reads TGTGCCTGGAGTGGGGACAGGGGGACTGAAGCTTTCTTT. Translation: CAWSGDRGTEAFF. The whole variable domain, filled in from reference TRBV30 and TRBJ1-1, reads SQTIHQWPATLVQPVGSPLSLECTVEGTSNPNLYWYRQAAGRGLQLLFYSVGIGQISSEVPQNLSASRPQDRQFILSSKKLLLSDSGFYLCAWSGDRGTEAFFGQGTRLTVV.

This clone has a handful of counts. V gene TRBV29-1 combines with J gene TRBJ1-2; TRBD1 might be the D (5 bases). V lost 6 bases and J lost 8, with 13 bases in between. This CDR3 spans 11 amino acids. In germline, CDR1 is SQVTM, CDR2 ANQGSEA. CDR3 bases: TGCAGCGTAGGGGACTTTCGAGGCTACACCTTC. This translates into CSVGDFRGYTF.

The CDR3 reads CASSQDTGGAGVGNTIYF. The CDR3 region has the DNA TGTGCCAGCAGCCAAGATACGGGCGGAGCCGGGGTTGGAAACACCATATATTTT. This chain connects TRBV4-2 to TRBJ1-3; no clear D. The V end was cut by 0 bases, the J end by 3 bases, with 18 bases between. This CDR3 has 18 amino acids. Germline V gene sequence: CDR1 LGHNA, CDR2 YNFKEQ.

V usage is TRBV27 and J usage is TRBJ1-1, with TRBD1 as a possible D gene (5 bases). CDR1 is MNHEY, CDR2 SMNVEV, per germline (reference sequence). The CDR3 extends over 16 amino acids. V was pared by 4 bases and J by 1 base, with 16 bases between. The CDR3 bases are TGTGCCAGCAGTTATGGGCCCGACAGAGAGAACACTGAAGCTTTCTTT. This encodes CASSYGPDRENTEAFF.

The gene calls are TRBV9 and TRBJ1-5, with TRBD1 as a possible D gene (5 bases). Trimming removed 3 bases from V and 4 bases from J, with 14 bases in between. This CDR3 comprises 15 residues. CDR1 and CDR2 (germline): SGDLS, YYNGEE. CDR3 nucleotides: TGTGCCAGCAGCGCCTCTGACAGATTAAATCAGCCCCAGCATTTT. It encodes CASSASDRLNQPQHF.

This chain connects TRBV6-5 to TRBJ1-5, with D unresolved. The CDR3 loop spans 14 amino acids. The germline CDR1 and CDR2 sequences are MNHEY and SVGAGI. Trimming stripped 5 bases from V and 4 bases from J, with 12 bases between. CDR3 DNA sequence: TGTGCCAGCAGTGAAGGACGGAAAAATCAGCCCCAGCATTTT. It translates to CASSEGRKNQPQHF.

This chain uses TRBV10-3 with TRBJ1-2; a possible D gene is TRBD1 (5 bases). This CDR3 comprises 15 residues. V lost 2 bases and J lost 6, with 16 bases in between. Germline loops: CDR1 ENHRY, CDR2 SYGVKD. Here the CDR3 reads CAISEINGGTDGYTF. The CDR3 DNA reads as TGTGCCATCAGTGAGATCAATGGAGGGACGGATGGCTACACCTTC.